The following is a T cell receptor beta chain sequence with its context. Its antigen is not known. This record comes from a study of cytomegalovirus exposure and HLA in healthy donors. Study conclusions and caveats: In a later analysis, a missense DCLRE1C variant was linked to TCR beta V- and J-gene trimming. A later analysis found that most CMV-associated TCR beta chains appeared HLA-restricted. Overall, under 200 TCR beta chains were annotated as cytomegalovirus-associated.

The PCR used 60 Vbeta and 13 Jbeta primers. The repertoire was sequenced with immunoSEQ multiplex PCR; TCRdb's copy has only in-frame clones and lacks some. The sample includes 6,000 to 8,500 clones, under 60% of them seen just once. The germline V and J ends were trimmed by 8 bases and 6 bases, with 9 bases remaining between them. CDR1 and CDR2 from the germline V gene are MNHNS and SASEGT. This CDR3 contains 11 residues. The sample taken for sequencing was PBMCs. This sequence originates from a man aged 25-45 years in good health and CMV-seropositive. The chain joins TRBV6-1 to TRBJ2-3; no firm D call. The DNA for the CDR3 is TGTGCCAGCCGCACTCGTGATACGCAGTATTTT. Protein sequence: CASRTRDTQYF.